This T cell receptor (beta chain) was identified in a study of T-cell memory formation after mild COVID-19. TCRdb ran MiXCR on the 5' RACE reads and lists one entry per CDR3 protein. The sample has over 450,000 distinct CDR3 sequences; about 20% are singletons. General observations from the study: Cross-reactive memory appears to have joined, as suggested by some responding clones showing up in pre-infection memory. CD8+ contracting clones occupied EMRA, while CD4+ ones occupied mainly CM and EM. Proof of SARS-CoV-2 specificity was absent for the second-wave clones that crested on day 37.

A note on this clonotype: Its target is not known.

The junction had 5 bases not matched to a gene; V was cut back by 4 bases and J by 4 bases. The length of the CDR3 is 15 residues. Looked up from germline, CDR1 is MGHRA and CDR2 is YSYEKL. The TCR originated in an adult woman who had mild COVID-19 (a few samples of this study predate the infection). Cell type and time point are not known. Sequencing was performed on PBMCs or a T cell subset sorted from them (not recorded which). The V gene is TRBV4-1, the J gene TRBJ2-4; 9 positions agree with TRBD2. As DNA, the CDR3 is TGCGCCAGCAGCCGGTTAGCGGGAGCAAAAAACATTCAGTACTTC. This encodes CASSRLAGAKNIQYF.